The next 9 T cell receptor beta chains were all read from a single sample in a study of T cells expressing NK-cell markers. TCRdb reprocessed the 5' RACE reads, keeping one entry per CDR3 protein, no DNA. The table for this sample gives roughly 390,000 distinct CDR3 sequences. Material: blood T cells: a sorted CD56 or NKG2C T cell subset, CD4+ or CD8+ T cells, or bulk PBMC T cells (not recorded which). These TCRs come from a woman in her fifties or sixties in good health.

The chain has TRBV7-8 and TRBJ1-1; TCRdb proposes TRBD1, but this gene call is untestable without DNA. Germline V gene sequence: CDR1 SGHVS, CDR2 FQNEAQ. The CDR3 consists of 15 residues. CDR3 amino acids: CASSLGGGWNTEAFF.

This chain joins TRBV5-1 and TRBJ1-2. CDR1 and CDR2 from the germline V gene are SGHRS and YFSETQ. CDR3 length: 12 amino acids. CDR3 residues: CASSQAPYGYTF.

The chain recombines TRBV29-1 with TRBJ2-4; the D gene TCRdb calls, TRBD2, cannot be checked with no DNA. This CDR3 is built from 15 residues. Germline assignment: CDR1 SQVTM and CDR2 ANQGSEA. CDR3 region: CSVEEPAGGRNIQYF.

The V call is TRBV29-1, the J call TRBJ2-7. This CDR3 region has 12 residues. Germline loops: CDR1 SQVTM, CDR2 ANQGSEA. CDR3 sequence reads: CSVRIGSYEQYF.

The V gene is TRBV6-5, the J gene TRBJ2-3. The CDR3 spans 14 residues. In germline, CDR1 is MNHEY, CDR2 SVGAGI. CDR3: CASSTPRFTDTQYF.

The V gene is TRBV5-1, the J gene TRBJ2-5; TCRdb names TRBD2, which stays unverified in the absence of DNA. CDR3 length: 14 amino acids. In germline, CDR1 is SGHRS, CDR2 YFSETQ. The CDR3 loop reads CASSFLAEAKTQYF.

The genes are TRBV12-3 or TRBV12-4 and TRBJ2-3; checking the TCRdb D call of TRBD1 is not possible without DNA. This CDR3 spans 13 amino acids. This CDR3 is CASSLKPGQTQYF.

The chain is built from TRBV2 and TRBJ1-2. CDR3 length: 12 amino acids. Germline V gives CDR1 SNHLY, CDR2 FYNNEI. The CDR3 region is CASKGTSYGYTF.

This chain connects TRBV5-1 to TRBJ2-3; checking the TCRdb D call of TRBD2 is not possible without DNA. The CDR3 length is 15 residues. From germline, CDR1 is SGHRS and CDR2 YFSETQ. The CDR3 sequence is CASSLRPGGIDTQYF.